These 3 T cell receptor beta chains originate from one sample sequenced in a study of blood T cell repertoires in COVID-19 (dated by TCRdb to 2020 to 2022). Receptor amplification or capture employed the immunoSEQ multiplex PCR assay. Imported from immuneACCESS, the table was reduced by TCRdb to in-frame sequences with V and J called. These copies leave out some clones; in studies compared against another copy, an unresolved V gene accounts for under half, and the cause of the remainder is not known. Present in this sample are 75,000 to 85,000 clones, around 88% of which were seen just once. The ten largest account for roughly 19% of the sample. Sequencing was done on a sample of peripheral blood. The receptors were gathered from a human donor in a cohort sampled during active COVID-19.

The gene calls are TRBV7-9 and TRBJ2-7, with D possibly matching TRBD1 (5 bases). The CDR3 consists of 16 residues. The germline CDR1 and CDR2 sequences are SEHNR and FQNEAQ (reference sequence). Trimming stripped 2 bases from V and 3 bases from J, with 17 bases between. CDR3 amino acids: CASSLRPLGVVYEQYF. In DNA, the CDR3 is TGTGCCAGCAGCTTAAGGCCCCTAGGGGTCGTCTACGAGCAGTACTTC.

This rearrangement joins TRBV11-2 to TRBJ2-3; D is unclear. Germline lookup yields CDR1 SGHAT and CDR2 FQNNGV. The CDR3 consists of 13 residues. Trimming stripped 0 bases from V and 1 base from J, with 2 bases between. CDR3 in DNA: TGTGCCAGCAGCTTAGACGGCACAGATACGCAGTATTTT. Its translation is CASSLDGTDTQYF.

The V gene is TRBV4-3, the J gene TRBJ2-1; the D gene is possibly TRBD1 (5 bases). The V end lost 0 bases, the J end lost 9 bases, and 15 bases lay between the germline ends. The CDR3 has 15 residues. CDR1 is LGHNA, CDR2 YSLEER, per germline. The CDR3 bases are TGCGCCAGCAGCCAAGATGCAGGGCGCGCGACTGAGCAGTTCTTC. It specifies CASSQDAGRATEQFF.